This entry lists 7 T cell receptor beta chains sequenced from one sample in a study of blood T cells in healthy people across ages (dated by TCRdb to about 2015). Library method: 5' RACE. Sequencing was performed on an Illumina HiSeq 2500. A second PCR of roughly 6 to 11 cycles was run with a J-beta primer mix and a sample-barcoded 5' primer. Through fastp at Q25 and MiXCR, TCRdb rebuilt clones from the public reads, retaining in-frame beta chains. Rows are unified per CDR3 protein, each entry keeping the most common DNA and genes. This sample comprises about 670,000 distinct CDR3 sequences, under 65% of them detected only once. Of the sample, roughly 14% is held by the ten largest clones. The sample was blood. These receptors were taken from a woman aged 80 or over in good health.

V and J are TRBV5-1 and TRBJ1-4; no firm D call. The CDR3 is made up of 14 amino acids. CDR1 is SGHRS and CDR2 is YFSETQ in the germline V gene. The V end was cut by 5 bases, the J end by 8 bases, with 16 bases between. Written as DNA, the CDR3 is TGCGCCAGCAGTCCCGGCCGGTCGACAGAAAAACTGTTTTTT. Residues: CASSPGRSTEKLFF.

This chain links TRBV29-1 with TRBJ2-7; 8 positions match TRBD1. The J call may be incorrect, as the DNA end agrees better with TRBJ2-5. CDR1 SQVTM and CDR2 ANQGSEA come from the germline V gene. This CDR3 region has 13 residues. The CDR3 sequence: CSVGDRRQETQYF. The CDR3 DNA follows: TGCAGCGTGGGGGACAGGAGACAAGAGACCCAGTACTTC.

Concerning this clonotype: A much bigger clone sits one base away, suggesting this may be a read error. The genes are TRBV5-1 and TRBJ2-7, with a weak D call TRBD1 (5 bases). From germline, CDR1 is SGHRS and CDR2 YFSETQ. Trimming cost V 4 bases and J 5 bases, with 22 bases left between them. The length of the CDR3 is 16 residues. The CDR3 protein is CASSLQGSVPMNEQYF. The CDR3 DNA sequence: TGCGCCAGCAGCCTGCAGGGTTCGGTTCCGATGAACGAGCAGTACTTC.

In the case of this clonotype: Given a much more abundant clone one base away, this may be a read error. CDR3 amino acids: CARRPRQAWGNEQFF. CDR3 sequence (DNA): TGTGCCCGCAGACCCCGACAGGCCTGGGGCAATGAGCAGTTCTTC. The chain combines TRBV27 with TRBJ2-1, with D possibly being TRBD1 (6 bases). Germline V gene sequence: CDR1 MNHEY, CDR2 SMNVEV (reference sequence). The CDR3 length is 15 residues.

This clonotype was observed at least ten times. This chain uses TRBV29-1 with TRBJ2-7; tentatively, D is TRBD1 (6 bases). The CDR3 spans 14 residues. Trimming shortened V by 0 bases and J by 2 bases, and 11 bases separated the two germline ends. The V gene's germline CDR1 is SQVTM and CDR2 ANQGSEA. In DNA form, the CDR3 reads TGCAGCGTTGAAGATCTGGGGACACCCTACGAGCAGTACTTC. Protein sequence: CSVEDLGTPYEQYF.

The V and J genes are TRBV20-1 and TRBJ2-4; possibly TRBD1 for D (6 bases). The CDR3 extends over 15 amino acids. Trimming took off 6 bases at V and 1 base at J, with 16 bases between the two ends. Germline V gives CDR1 DFQATT, CDR2 SNEGSKA (reference sequence). CDR3 DNA sequence: TGCAGTGCCCTCAGGGGCGGAGTCGCCAAAAACATTCAGTACTTC. Translating gives CSALRGGVAKNIQYF.

The chain combines TRBV6-6 with TRBJ2-4; D remains ambiguous. V gave up 8 bases and J gave up 0 bases, with 14 bases separating them. The CDR3 is 15 residues long. Germline V gene sequence: CDR1 MNHNY, CDR2 SVGAGI (reference sequence). The CDR3 loop reads CASLPTLGAKNIQYF. CDR3 nucleotides: TGTGCCAGCCTACCTACCTTGGGAGCCAAAAACATTCAGTACTTC.